The clone carrying this T cell receptor (beta chain) was picked up many times. Antigen unknown. The CDR3 extends over 13 amino acids. The V and J ends lost 5 bases and 2 bases respectively, with 8 bases between them. Germline values: CDR1 KGHSH, CDR2 LQKENI. Amplification yielded TCR beta CDR3 regions, with RNA transcripts as the source. First-round RT-PCR of the TCR CDR3 relied on the HTBI primer set. TCRdb processed the multiplex PCR reads anew with MiXCR; each CDR3 protein has one entry. Of fewer than 350,000 distinct CDR3 sequences in the sample, roughly an eighth were seen once. The sample originates from a study of T cells in Graves' hyperthyroidism and ophthalmopathy. Whole-study results and caveats: Before onset, ophthalmopathy was predicted by the model a median about six months earlier.

The receptor comes from a woman aged 40 to 49 with Graves' hyperthyroidism. The chain uses TRBV18 and TRBJ2-3; the D gene is possibly TRBD2 (5 bases). The source material was blood. The CDR3 DNA follows: TGTGCCAGCTCAGCGGGCTCCACAGATACGCAGTATTTT. Its protein is CASSAGSTDTQYF.